These T cell receptor beta chains were read from a single sample in a study of blood T cells in healthy people across ages. TCRdb re-analysed the 5' RACE reads in MiXCR, keeping a single row per CDR3 protein. Here the sample spans about 500,000 distinct CDR3 sequences, around 24% being singletons. This sample was shared with a second study, whose subject was T cells of mothers and their children.

The sample taken for sequencing was blood. These receptors were collected from a boy aged 5 to 17 in good health. The CDR3 runs from the conserved cysteine through the conserved F or W. The order of the fields is clone size, CDR3 length, J gene, D gene, V gene, CDR3 protein, CDR3 DNA. D genes are given only for firm matches. Where a row states a size, it is once, few, many or the class of an expanded clone; other rows omit it.

NA,12,TRBJ2-1,NA,TRBV20-1,CSAPGQHNEQLF,TGCAGTGCGCCTGGACAGCACAATGAGCAGCTCTTC
NA,13,TRBJ2-2,NA,TRBV20-1,CSARQENTGELFF,TGCAGTGCTCGACAGGAGAACACCGGGGAGCTGTTTTTT
NA,16,TRBJ2-5,TRBD2,TRBV6-2/TRBV6-3,CASSYSSGGQQETQYF,TGTGCCAGCAGTTACTCTAGCGGGGGCCAACAAGAGACCCAGTACTTC
NA,11,TRBJ1-2,NA,TRBV6-2/TRBV6-3,CASRGTYGYTF,TGTGCCAGCAGGGGAACCTATGGCTACACCTTC
once,12,TRBJ2-1,NA,TRBV3-1,CASSLFDNEQFF,TGTGCCAGCAGCCTTTTCGACAATGAGCAGTTCTTC
few,16,TRBJ2-2,TRBD1,TRBV20-1,CSARDSDRGNTGELFF,TGCAGTGCTAGAGACTCGGACAGGGGGAACACCGGGGAGCTGTTTTTT
NA,15,TRBJ2-7,NA,TRBV6-1,CASSEASSDSYEQYF,TGTGCCAGCAGTGAAGCGTCCTCCGACTCCTACGAGCAGTACTTC
few,13,TRBJ1-2,TRBD1,TRBV2,CASRGQGTYGYTF,TGTGCCAGCAGGGGACAGGGGACCTATGGCTACACCTTC
few,16,TRBJ1-2,NA,TRBV6-4,CASSDVQQGANYGYTF,TGTGCCAGCAGTGACGTTCAGCAGGGAGCTAACTATGGCTACACCTTC
few,15,TRBJ1-5,TRBD1,TRBV6-2/TRBV6-3,CASSWTGRSNQPQHF,TGTGCCAGCAGTTGGACAGGTAGAAGCAATCAGCCCCAGCATTTT
NA,14,TRBJ1-5,TRBD1,TRBV7-9,CASSRGQGAQPQHF,TGTGCCAGCAGCCGAGGACAGGGGGCTCAGCCCCAGCATTTT
NA,10,TRBJ2-1,NA,TRBV12-3/TRBV12-4,CASSSNEQFF,TGTGCCAGCAGTTCGAATGAGCAGTTCTTC
few,14,TRBJ1-1,NA,TRBV20-1,CSARLGFMNTEAFF,TGCAGTGCTAGATTAGGGTTCATGAACACTGAAGCTTTCTTT